The 6 T cell receptor beta chains listed next were all sequenced from one sample in a study of shared clonotypes between healthy human individuals. Cells designated naive CD8 were CD45RO-negative and were positively selected for CCR7, with terminally differentiated effector memory CD45RA+ cells excluded. TCRdb's copy holds only in-frame clones and misses some; the assay was immunoSEQ multiplex PCR. The table lists over 2 million clones, about 95% of them singletons. The sequencing input was naive CD8+ T cells sorted from blood. These TCRs come from a man aged 18-30 years in good health.

The chain recombines TRBV4-1 with TRBJ1-5; 9 nucleotides align to TRBD1. CDR1 is MGHRA, CDR2 YSYEKL, per germline. CDR3 length: 17 residues. V was pared by 1 base and J by 5 bases, with 9 bases of the junction left unmatched. The CDR3 coding sequence is TGCGCCAGCAGCCAAGCTACTACAGGGGGCGGAGATCAGCCCCAGCATTTT. As protein: CASSQATTGGGDQPQHF.

The V gene is TRBV19, the J gene TRBJ2-1; TRBD1 aligns across 11 bases. Germline-derived CDR1 and CDR2 are LNHDA and SQIVND (reference sequence). This CDR3 is 14 amino acids long. Trimming removed 7 bases from V and 9 bases from J; junction bases left unmatched: 8. The CDR3: CASTPGTGGFEQFF. The CDR3 DNA reads TGTGCCAGTACCCCCGGGACAGGGGGGTTTGAGCAGTTCTTC.

As regards this clone: Other nucleotide sequences from this sample produce the same CDR3. The chain employs TRBV28 and TRBJ2-7; D possibly uses TRBD1 or TRBD2 (5 bases each). Germline assignment: CDR1 MDHEN and CDR2 SYDVKM. The CDR3 totals 12 residues. V was pared by 4 bases and J by 4 bases, with 8 bases between. DNA for the CDR3: TGTGCCAGCAGTTCGAGGGGTTACGAGCAGTACTTC. It specifies CASSSRGYEQYF. The entire variable domain, with the rest obtained from reference TRBV28 and TRBJ2-7, is as follows: DVKVTQSSRYLVKRTGEKVFLECVQDMDHENMFWYRQDPGLGLRLIYFSYDVKMKEKGDIPEGYSVSREKKERFSLILESASTNQTSMYLCASSSRGYEQYFGPGTRLTVT.

The V gene is TRBV6-1, the J gene TRBJ2-1; D is perhaps TRBD1 (5 bases). Germline V gene lookup returns CDR1 MNHNS and CDR2 SASEGT. Trimming shortened V by 3 bases and J by 5 bases, and 11 bases separated the two germline ends. The length of the CDR3 is 14 residues. DNA for the CDR3: TGTGCCAGCAGTGAGCAACCCAGGGACAATGAGCAGTTCTTC. It codes for CASSEQPRDNEQFF.

The CDR3 sequence is CASSFGHGYGYTF. The CDR3 DNA follows: TGTGCCAGCAGTTTTGGGCACGGGTATGGCTACACCTTC. The chain is built from TRBV28 and TRBJ1-2, with unresolved D. V was clipped by 3 bases and J by 5 bases, with 10 bases between them. The CDR3 has 13 residues. Germline V gives CDR1 MDHEN, CDR2 SYDVKM.

V and J are TRBV2 and TRBJ2-7; 7 bases fit TRBD1. Trimming cost V 7 bases and J 0 bases; bases outside gene matches: 6. Germline V gene lookup returns CDR1 SNHLY and CDR2 FYNNEI. The CDR3 has 14 residues. In DNA, the CDR3 is TGTGCCAGCACCTGGACAGGAAGCTCCTACGAGCAGTACTTC. Amino acids: CASTWTGSSYEQYF.